This paragraph covers one T cell receptor (beta chain) sequence. Its antigen is unknown. Base qualities are not recorded, but no much larger clone differs from it by a single base. These data are taken from a study of T cells in lung cancer brain metastases listed by TCRdb under 2018. For the study in its entirety: About 85% of the 20 patients had a history of tobacco use, with a median of around 41 pack-years. Of the approximately 20 patients, around 17 received no interval therapy between resection of the primary and resection of the metastasis. Median interval between primary and brain metastasis specimen acquisition was around 350 days. TCR beta CDR3 repertoires were compared between fully resected primary non-small cell lung cancers and paired brain metastases. The cohort included roughly 20 patients who provided about 40 specimens, with each patient contributing one primary lung lesion and one brain metastasis. Patients had a median age at first diagnosis of around 58 years, with roughly 9 males and fewer than 13 females. The average DNA integrity number was 3.5 to 4 in both primary and metastatic specimens, and the two sites did not differ significantly.

Counted from cysteine to phenylalanine, this CDR3 has 14 amino acids. The sequence is cut down to CDR3 DNA, 42 bases in frame from base 1. V and J are trimmed by 5 bases and 9 bases, and the gene matches miss 10 bases of the junction. CDR1 and CDR2 are drawn from the germline V gene (reference sequence): LNHDA, SQIVND. The study at large found these results: Effects of preoperative corticosteroids on T cell infiltration in brain metastases could not be controlled. Most clones were specific to a single lesion, and overlap between paired lesions was limited (mean Morisita index approximately 0.24). In brain metastases, the ten most abundant clones accounted for a significantly larger fraction of the repertoire than in primaries, a finding that suggests clonal expansion. Retrieval of the complete infiltrating T cell repertoire may have been prevented by DNA fragmentation in FFPE samples. Brain metastases contained significantly fewer unique productive clones than the paired primaries (median about 1,500 versus 4,200).

Between roughly 2.24 and 4.92 ug genomic DNA was input per sample, with paired samples receiving equal DNA input. TCR beta libraries were built with the immunoSEQ hsTCRbeta Kit using multiplexed V and J gene primers in two PCR steps. Pooled libraries with positive and negative controls were sequenced on an Illumina MiSeq using a 100-cycle paired-end protocol. The study's processing was this. Raw data were processed by the immunoSEQ vendor into normalized, annotated TCR beta repertoire reports. Richness was defined as the number of unique clones by nucleotide sequence, and the iChao1 and Efron-Thisted estimators were used to extrapolate total richness. Paired lesions were characterized and compared using Pielou's evenness, Simpson's index, top-ten clone proportional abundance, and the Morisita overlap index. TCRdb's version of the immuneACCESS table is confined to in-frame rearrangements and falls short of the full clone set. An unresolved V gene accounts for under half of the shortfall where checked; the remainder is of unknown origin. Clone size and the V and J calls come from that table; the DNA yielded D and trimming. The sample table lists more than 4,500 clones, 70% to 90% of them with a count of one. Roughly 2.6% of the sample is taken by the ten largest.

Resection was performed in the patients for synchronous oligometastatic disease or for delayed recurrence of a solitary brain metastasis. To avoid including cancers other than NSCLC, any patient with a history of multiple malignancies was excluded. Using marked H&E slides as a guide, tumor areas were macrodissected from five unstained approximately 11 um sections that had been deparaffinized. Every specimen was formalin-fixed and paraffin-embedded (FFPE). The AllPrep DNA/RNA FFPE Kit was used for extraction of genomic DNA. The TCR sequence derives from a man in his forties or fifties with non-small cell lung cancer. Input material: tumor tissue from the primary lung tumor. Per the publication, the cell subset or site label means: primary lung cancer lesion. The V gene is TRBV19 and the J gene is TRBJ1-2; 9 central nucleotides agree with TRBD1. CDR3 sequence: CASSLLGQGKRYTF. The DNA sequence is TGTGCCAGTAGTCTATTGGGACAGGGAAAGCGCTACACCTTC.